Described below is a single T cell receptor (beta chain) sequence and its context. The sample belongs to a study of Graves' ophthalmopathy and Graves' hyperthyroidism. Researchers took RNA transcripts and amplified TCR beta CDR3 regions from them. HTBI primers served in a first-round RT-PCR, which a second-round multiplex PCR followed. MiXCR was run by TCRdb on the multiplex PCR reads, yielding one entry per CDR3 protein. The sample lists over a million distinct CDR3 sequences; about 35% were seen once. This TCR came from an adult man with Graves' hyperthyroidism. Sample: peripheral blood or thyroid tissue (not recorded which).

In nucleotides, the CDR3 is TGCGCCAGCAGCCTCGGGACTAGCGGGGGCCCCTCCTACGAGCAGTACTTC. It codes for CASSLGTSGGPSYEQYF. The chain is built from TRBV5-1 and TRBJ2-7; TRBD2 agrees at 14 bases. Germline trimming cut 4 bases from V and 0 bases from J; bases unmatched to any gene: 6. The CDR3 length is 17 residues. Germline V lookup: CDR1 SGHRS, CDR2 YFSETQ.